This T cell receptor (beta chain) was observed in a study of T cells after yellow fever vaccination. V dropped 3 bases and J dropped 2 bases, with 16 bases sitting between them. Germline-derived CDR1 and CDR2 are KGHSH and LQKENI. This CDR3 contains 16 residues. In TCRdb, the 5' RACE reads were re-called with MiXCR into one record per CDR3 protein. The data contain some 160,000 distinct CDR3 sequences, less than 9% of them singletons. The V call is TRBV18, the J call TRBJ1-2; D may be TRBD1 (5 bases). The clonotype was recovered from a man aged 18 to 30 who received the YFV17D yellow fever vaccine. The sequencing here drew on CD4+ T cells sorted from PBMCs, taken less than 6 days after the first yellow fever vaccination. CDR3 coding DNA: TGTGCCAGCTCACCCATATCCAGCAGGGCAAACTATGGCTACACCTTC. Translating gives CASSPISSRANYGYTF.